This entry features one T cell receptor (beta chain) sequence. Its antigen is not known. Regarding treatment: approximately 11-day PBMC culture with coronavirus spike peptide pools or control peptides (ViraFEST assay). About 1.8 million PBMCs went into each well for culture with about 9.5 IU/ml IL-2 and 10 ug/ml peptide pools. Cultured CD4+ T cell DNA underwent sequencing with the Oncomine TCR Beta short-read assay. TCRdb ran MiXCR on the PCR reads and lists one entry per CDR3 protein. The data show about 4,000 distinct CDR3 sequences, over 30% seen once. Unmatched junction bases numbered 10, after V lost 5 bases and J lost 7 bases. The CDR3 has 15 amino acids. Germline CDR1 is SGHNT and CDR2 is YYREEE (reference sequence). These data are taken from a study of vaccination and CD4 T cells after COVID-19.

The clonotype comes from a human donor who had recovered from COVID-19. Sequencing was carried out using CD4+ T cells from blood, cultured in vitro. The gene calls are TRBV5-4 and TRBJ2-2; 8 bases are a match to TRBD1. CDR3 nucleotide sequence: TGTGCCAGCAGGACTGGACAGGGAATTAACGGGGAGCTGTTTTTT. Translated: CASRTGQGINGELFF.